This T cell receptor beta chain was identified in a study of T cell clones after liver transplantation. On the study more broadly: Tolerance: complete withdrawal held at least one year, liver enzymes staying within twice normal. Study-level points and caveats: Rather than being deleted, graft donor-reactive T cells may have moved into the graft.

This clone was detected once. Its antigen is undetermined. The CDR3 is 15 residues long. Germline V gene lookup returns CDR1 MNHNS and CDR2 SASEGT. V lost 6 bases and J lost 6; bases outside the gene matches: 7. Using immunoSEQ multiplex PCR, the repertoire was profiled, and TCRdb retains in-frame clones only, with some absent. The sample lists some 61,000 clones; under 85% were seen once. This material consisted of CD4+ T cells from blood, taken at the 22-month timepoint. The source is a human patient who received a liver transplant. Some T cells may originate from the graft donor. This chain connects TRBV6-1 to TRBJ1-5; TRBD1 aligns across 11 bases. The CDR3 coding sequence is TGTGCCAGCAGCCCGGACAGGGGGCTTTTTCAGCCCCAGCATTTT. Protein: CASSPDRGLFQPQHF.